This T cell receptor beta chain was profiled in a study of blood T cells in healthy people across ages. Next came a second PCR, run for roughly 7 to 12 cycles, which used a sample-barcoded 5' primer along with a J-beta primer mix. Each cDNA molecule was tagged by a template-switch adaptor that had 12 random nucleotides. TCRdb used MiXCR to reprocess the 5' RACE reads, holding one entry per CDR3 protein. Counted here are 1.5 million to 2 million distinct CDR3 sequences, about two fifths occurring once; the ten biggest clones make up 20% to 25%. The CDR3 has 14 amino acids. Trimming stripped 9 bases from V and 1 base from J, with 13 bases between.

Sample: blood. V usage is TRBV12-3 or TRBV12-4 and J usage is TRBJ1-5; D possibly corresponds to TRBD1 (6 bases). The TCR originated in a human donor in good health. CDR3 amino acids: CASGGGGSNQPQHF. The CDR3 nucleotides read TGTGCCAGTGGCGGGGGGGGCAGCAATCAGCCCCAGCATTTT.